These 8 T cell receptor beta chains were sequenced from one sample in a study of blood T cell repertoires in COVID-19. TCRdb keeps only in-frame clones here, not all; method: immunoSEQ multiplex PCR. This table holds about 480,000 clones, roughly 91% found once. The sequencing sample was made of peripheral blood. All receptors derive from a woman in her forties or fifties with COVID-19, enrolled during active disease.

The table lists this clone with a few counts. The genes are TRBV10-1 and TRBJ2-2, with D possibly TRBD2 on 5 matching bases. Trimming left V 3 bases short and J 5 bases short, with 13 bases between. Per germline, CDR1 WNHNN and CDR2 SYGVQD (reference sequence). The CDR3 is 15 amino acids. The DNA for the CDR3 is TGCGCCAGCAGTGAATACTCCCCGGGAACCGGGGAGCTGTTTTTT. Protein sequence: CASSEYSPGTGELFF.

The chain joins TRBV28 to TRBJ2-7; D might be TRBD1 (6 bases). The CDR3 runs 12 residues. The germline gives CDR1 MDHEN, CDR2 SYDVKM. V was pared by 6 bases and J by 6 bases, with 12 bases between. The CDR3 DNA reads TGTGCCAGCAGCCTAGGACAGTTCGAGCAGTACTTC. Protein: CASSLGQFEQYF.

This clone was detected only once. The chain is built from TRBV28 and TRBJ1-3; 10 bases line up with TRBD1. The CDR3 runs 18 residues. The germline CDR1 and CDR2 sequences are MDHEN and SYDVKM. The V segment lost 1 base and the J segment 0 bases; nucleotides outside the gene matches: 6. The DNA for the CDR3 is TGTGCCAGCAGTTTATTCGGGACAGGGGCGTCCTCTGGAAACACCATATATTTT. This gives the protein CASSLFGTGASSGNTIYF.

The chain employs TRBV5-1 and TRBJ1-1; 7 bases are shared with TRBD1. There are 16 residues in the CDR3. V trimming: 4 bases; J trimming: 3 bases; junction bases outside the gene matches: 12. The germline V gene has CDR1 SGHRS and CDR2 YFSETQ. CDR3 sequence reads: CASSSLRQGGDTEAFF. The CDR3 region has the DNA TGCGCCAGCAGCAGCTTGAGACAGGGAGGTGACACTGAAGCTTTCTTT.

This chain uses TRBV10-3 with TRBJ1-6; 9 bases align to TRBD1. V dropped 6 bases and J dropped 7; count of bases not matched to a gene: 7. The CDR3 is 15 residues long. In germline, CDR1 is ENHRY, CDR2 SYGVKD. The CDR3 sequence: CAISPGQGGNSPLHF. The DNA for the CDR3 is TGTGCCATCAGCCCGGGACAGGGAGGAAATTCACCCCTCCACTTT.

The sample holds one count of this clone. V is TRBV11-2 and J is TRBJ2-7; 9 bases are a match to TRBD1. Germline-derived CDR1 and CDR2 are SGHAT and FQNNGV. V gave up 3 bases and J gave up 4 bases; unmatched junction bases: 7. The CDR3 runs to 15 residues. The CDR3 nucleotides are TGTGCCAGCAGCTTTGCGTCCGGGACAGGGTACGAGCAGTACTTC. Translated, it gives CASSFASGTGYEQYF.

V usage is TRBV30 and J usage is TRBJ1-5; 9 nucleotides line up with TRBD1. Trimming removed 0 bases from V and 7 bases from J; junction bases left unmatched: 7. This CDR3 has 15 amino acids. Germline assignment: CDR1 GTSNPN and CDR2 SVGIG (reference sequence). The CDR3 DNA reads TGTGCCTGGAGTGTAAACAGGGGGCGCGGGCAGCCCCAGCATTTT. It codes for CAWSVNRGRGQPQHF.

The CDR3, as DNA: TGTGCCAGCAGCCTCAGTCCCGGGACAGGGGATGGCTACACCTTC. Translating it yields CASSLSPGTGDGYTF. The chain employs TRBV9 and TRBJ1-2, with 10 bases that match TRBD1. From germline, CDR1 is SGDLS and CDR2 YYNGEE. The CDR3 runs 15 residues. V shed 4 bases, J shed 6 bases, and the junction held 9 bases outside the gene matches.